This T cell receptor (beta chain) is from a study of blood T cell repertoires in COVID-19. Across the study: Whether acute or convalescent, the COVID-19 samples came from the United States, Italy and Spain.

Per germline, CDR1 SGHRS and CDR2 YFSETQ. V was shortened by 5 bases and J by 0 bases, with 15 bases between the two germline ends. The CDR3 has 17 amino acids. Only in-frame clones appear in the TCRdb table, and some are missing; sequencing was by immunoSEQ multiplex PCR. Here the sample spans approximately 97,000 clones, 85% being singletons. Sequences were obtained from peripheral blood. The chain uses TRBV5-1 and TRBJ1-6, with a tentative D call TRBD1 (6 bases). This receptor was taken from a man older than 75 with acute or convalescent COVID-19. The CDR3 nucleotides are TGCGCCAGCAGGCTCGGACAGATGAGCTCCTATAATTCACCCCTCCACTTT. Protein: CASRLGQMSSYNSPLHF.